One and the same sample provided the 20 T cell receptor beta chains below, sequenced in a study of identical twins. Each CDR3 protein is one row after TCRdb ran MiXCR on the 5' RACE reads. The data hold about 700,000 distinct CDR3 sequences, with approximately 6.1% observed a single time. Material: naive T cells sorted from blood. The origin of the receptors is a young man in good health.

The V and J genes are TRBV3-1 and TRBJ2-7; tentative D call: TRBD2 (6 bases). The CDR3 length is 15 residues. CDR1 and CDR2 from the germline V gene are LGHDT and YNNKEL (reference sequence). The V end was cut by 5 bases, the J end by 1 base, with 15 bases between. DNA of the CDR3: TGTGCCAGCAGCACAGACGGCGGGGCATCCTACGAGCAGTACTTC. Amino acid sequence: CASSTDGGASYEQYF.

The chain combines TRBV12-3 or TRBV12-4 with TRBJ1-1, with 7 bases aligning to TRBD1. The CDR3 consists of 12 residues. V gave up 7 bases and J gave up 7 bases; unmatched junction bases: 6. The CDR3 reads CASNIGGGEAFF. The CDR3 coding sequence is TGTGCCAGCAATATAGGGGGCGGTGAAGCTTTCTTT.

This clonotype has at least ten counts. This chain connects TRBV5-6 to TRBJ2-7, with TRBD1 as a possible D gene (6 bases). This CDR3 is built from 16 residues. V was pared by 0 bases and J by 2 bases, with 15 bases between. Germline V lookup: CDR1 SGHDT, CDR2 YYEEEE. The CDR3 spells CASSLAPPGATYEQYV. The CDR3 nucleotides are TGTGCCAGCAGCTTGGCCCCCCCAGGGGCTACCTACGAGCAGTACGTC.

This clonotype was seen more than once but under ten times. The CDR3, as DNA: TGCGCCAGCAGGACTTTCACTAACTACGAGCAGTACTTC. Translated: CASRTFTNYEQYF. V is TRBV5-1 and J is TRBJ2-7; D is unclear. This CDR3 spans 13 amino acids. The V gene's germline CDR1 is SGHRS and CDR2 YFSETQ. V was trimmed by 5 bases and J by 3 bases, leaving 12 bases between them.

This clonotype was counted at least ten times. The genes are TRBV4-1 and TRBJ2-1; 8 bases match TRBD1. This CDR3 contains 18 residues. CDR1 and CDR2 from the germline V gene are MGHRA and YSYEKL. V shed 3 bases, J shed 0 bases, and the junction held 10 bases outside the gene matches. CDR3 region: CASSQDLTGASSYNEQFF. Written as DNA, the CDR3 is TGCGCCAGCAGCCAGGACCTGACAGGGGCTAGCTCCTACAATGAGCAGTTCTTC.

A few counts support this clonotype. The genes are TRBV5-5 and TRBJ1-1; TRBD1 might be the D (6 bases). Germline V lookup: CDR1 SGHKS, CDR2 YYEKEE (reference sequence). The V gene lost 2 bases and the J gene lost 4 bases, with 9 bases spanning the gap. The length of the CDR3 is 13 residues. CDR3: CASSFTGSTEAFF. The CDR3 DNA reads TGTGCCAGCAGCTTCACAGGGAGCACTGAAGCTTTCTTT.

This clonotype showed up many times. The chain couples TRBV6-1 to TRBJ1-2; tentatively, D is TRBD1 (6 bases). CDR3 size: 15 residues. Germline V CDR1 and CDR2: MNHNS, SASEGT. V lost 5 bases and J lost 6, with 19 bases in between. CDR3 DNA sequence: TGTGCCAGCAGTCCACCTTGGGGGGGCGGTGATGGCTACACCTTC. It yields the protein CASSPPWGGGDGYTF.

In the case of this clonotype: A clone one base away is much larger, so this may be a read error. The V call is TRBV12-3 or TRBV12-4, the J call TRBJ2-1, with 10 positions matching TRBD1. The CDR3 is 15 amino acids. CDR3: CASSFGTGAHNGQFF. In DNA form, the CDR3 reads TGTGCCAGCAGTTTCGGGACAGGGGCTCACAATGGGCAGTTCTTC.

This clonotype came up a few times. The chain joins TRBV29-1 to TRBJ1-1, with 7 positions matching TRBD1. Germline V gene sequence: CDR1 SQVTM, CDR2 ANQGSEA. This CDR3 region has 15 residues. After removal of 5 bases from V and 0 bases from J, the junction contained 9 bases not matched to a gene. This CDR3 is CSVLRDSPMNTEAFF. DNA of the CDR3: TGCAGCGTTCTCCGGGACAGCCCCATGAACACTGAAGCTTTCTTT. The whole variable domain, filled in from reference TRBV29-1 and TRBJ1-1, reads SAVISQKPSRDICQRGTSLTIQCQVDSQVTMMFWYRQQPGQSLTLIATANQGSEATYESGFVIDKFPISRPNLTFSTLTVSNMSPEDSSIYLCSVLRDSPMNTEAFFGQGTRLTVV.

The rearrangement links TRBV6-1 to TRBJ1-6; 9 bases align to TRBD1. Germline CDR1 reads MNHNS; CDR2 reads SASEGT. The CDR3 length is 13 residues. The CDR3 coding sequence is TGTGCGACGGGGGACAGGGATAATTCACCCCTCCACTTT. Its protein is CATGDRDNSPLHF.

This clonotype was counted at least ten times. The chain employs TRBV9 and TRBJ2-7; D remains ambiguous. The CDR3 has 14 amino acids. With 0 bases removed from V and 2 bases from J, the gap between germline ends came to 9 bases. CDR1 SGDLS and CDR2 YYNGEE come from the germline V gene. CDR3 DNA: TGTGCCAGCAGCGTAGGTGGAGAAACCTACGAGCAGTACTTC. Translating gives CASSVGGETYEQYF.

This clonotype occurred a few times. V is TRBV10-3 and J is TRBJ2-2; D is unclear. The V end lost 5 bases, the J end lost 6 bases, and 10 bases lay between the germline ends. The CDR3 is 13 residues long. CDR1 ENHRY and CDR2 SYGVKD come from the germline V gene. The CDR3 loop reads CAISSDGPGELFF. CDR3 coding DNA: TGTGCCATCAGTTCGGACGGACCCGGGGAGCTGTTTTTT.

This clonotype was seen at least ten times. The rearrangement uses TRBV29-1 and TRBJ2-2; weak D call: TRBD2 (5 bases). V was shortened by 8 bases and J by 7 bases, with 11 bases between the two germline ends. Per the germline V gene, CDR1 is SQVTM and CDR2 is ANQGSEA. This CDR3 region has 11 residues. In DNA form, the CDR3 reads TGCAGCTTCGAGGGAAACGGGGAGCTGTTTTTT. Translation: CSFEGNGELFF.

In its sample, this clonotype was seen a few times. V gene TRBV10-2 combines with J gene TRBJ2-7, with D perhaps given as TRBD1 or TRBD2 (6 bases each). V gave up 2 bases and J gave up 4 bases, with 24 bases separating them. CDR3 length equals 18 residues. CDR1 is WSHSY, CDR2 SAAADI, per germline. This CDR3 is CASSEVKGGRWGFYEQYV. The CDR3 DNA sequence: TGCGCCAGCAGTGAGGTCAAAGGGGGGCGGTGGGGCTTTTACGAGCAGTACGTC.

This clonotype was counted between two and nine times. The chain couples TRBV5-5 to TRBJ1-5, with D perhaps TRBD1 (6 bases). V was trimmed by 3 bases and J by 4 bases, leaving 11 bases between them. The germline CDR1 and CDR2 sequences are SGHKS and YYEKEE (reference sequence). The CDR3 is 14 amino acids. As DNA, the CDR3 is TGTGCCAGCAGCTCGGACAGTCAAAATCAGCCCCAGCATTTT. Amino acids: CASSSDSQNQPQHF.

This clonotype was seen just once. A read error may explain this, as a much larger clone is one base away. The CDR3 here is CASSYSEGFYEQYF. CDR3 coding DNA: TGTGCCAGCAGTTACTCCGAGGGGTTCTACGAGCAGTACTTC. V usage is TRBV6-5 and J usage is TRBJ2-7; D assignment may be TRBD1 or TRBD2 (5 bases each). Germline V gene sequence: CDR1 MNHEY, CDR2 SVGAGI. V lost 0 bases and J lost 3, with 9 bases in between. The length of the CDR3 is 14 residues.

This clonotype appeared a few times. The chain links TRBV4-1 to TRBJ2-1, with D tentatively TRBD2 (7 bases). Germline V gene lookup returns CDR1 MGHRA and CDR2 YSYEKL. The V and J ends lost 0 bases and 11 bases respectively, with 17 bases between them. The CDR3 is made up of 15 amino acids. The CDR3 DNA follows: TGCGCCAGCAGCCAAGAAGGGGGGAGGGTAGTGAAGCAGTTCTTC. Translating gives CASSQEGGRVVKQFF.

On this clonotype: The conserved phenylalanine or tryptophan normally closing the CDR3 is absent here, so this likely arose from a read error. The CDR3 region is CASSWDREIDEQFC. The CDR3 DNA follows: TGCGCCAGCAGCTGGGACAGGGAGATTGATGAGCAGTTCTGC. The genes are TRBV4-3 and TRBJ2-1; 9 bases line up with TRBD1. Germline assignment: CDR1 LGHNA and CDR2 YSLEER. The CDR3 extends over 14 amino acids. V gave up 5 bases and J gave up 8 bases; unmatched junction bases: 7.

A few counts support this clonotype. This sequence joins TRBV11-1 and TRBJ2-5; the D is unclear. Trimming took 7 bases from V and 1 from J, leaving 25 bases between them. This CDR3 contains 18 residues. Germline V gene sequence: CDR1 SGHAT, CDR2 FQDESV (reference sequence). In nucleotides, the CDR3 is TGTGCCAGCACCACCCCCCTCCCGGATGATCACACCCAAGAGACCCAGTACTTC. Amino acid sequence: CASTTPLPDDHTQETQYF. The variable domain in full, with the rest retrieved from reference TRBV11-1 and TRBJ2-5, is EAEVAQSPRYKITEKSQAVAFWCDPISGHATLYWYRQILGQGPELLVQFQDESVVDDSQLPKDRFSAERLKGVDSTLKIQPAELGDSAMYLCASTTPLPDDHTQETQYFGPGTRLLVL.

The chain links TRBV15 to TRBJ2-5, with 8 bases identical to TRBD2. Germline V lookup: CDR1 LNHNV, CDR2 YYDKDF (reference sequence). The CDR3 sequence is 15 residues long. V was pared by 5 bases and J by 5 bases, with 10 bases of the junction left unmatched. The CDR3 DNA is TGTGCCACCAGCCCTACCAAAAGCGGGAGCGAGACCCAGTACTTC. It encodes CATSPTKSGSETQYF.